This TCR beta chain was recorded in a study of beta chain features in type 1 diabetes. The sequenced template was cDNA made from the entire isolated RNA. Method: immunoSEQ multiplex PCR; TCRdb's copy keeps in-frame clones and lacks some. The sample has under 300,000 clones; about 15% are singletons. As to this clone: Its matching antigen is unknown.

Findings and caveats of the study: Significant though moderate, a shortening of TCRB CDR3s appeared in all four CD4+ subsets of Type 1 diabetes patients.

The sample taken for sequencing was naive CD4+ T cells from blood. The sequence was obtained from a man aged 25-40 years with type 1 diabetes.

The CDR3 spells CASSYPDYPLSYEQYF. CDR3 nucleotide sequence: TGTGCCAGCAGTTATCCGGACTATCCTCTTTCCTACGAGCAGTACTTC. The chain uses TRBV6-5 and TRBJ2-7, with D tentatively TRBD2 (6 bases). Germline CDR1 is MNHEY and CDR2 is SVGAGI. Trimming took 3 bases from V and 1 from J, leaving 16 bases between them. The CDR3 consists of 16 residues.